This paragraph reports one T cell receptor beta chain. TCRdb reanalysed the RT-PCR reads using MiXCR and keeps one entry per CDR3 protein. The sample lists more than 600,000 distinct CDR3 sequences; over 12% were seen once. The CDR3 runs 16 residues. The V gene's germline CDR1 is SGDLS and CDR2 YYNGEE. Trimming removed 0 bases from V and 4 bases from J, with 14 bases in between. The chain combines TRBV9 with TRBJ2-1, with D unclear. The receptor's source is a female donor in good health, serving as a healthy control. The sequenced sample consisted of memory CD4+ T cells from blood. CDR3 amino acids: CASSVGISYYYNEQFF. CDR3 in DNA: TGTGCCAGCAGCGTAGGAATTAGCTACTATTACAATGAGCAGTTCTTC.